The clone carrying this T cell receptor beta chain has only a few counts. The antigen is undetermined. This record comes from a study of T cell repertoires in cytomegalovirus infection. In the study overall: In public TCR beta signatures, there were indications of both CMV infection and matching HLA type. Study outcomes and limitations: Carriage of CMV together with the relevant HLA was identifiable through cumulative public TCR beta family frequency.

Each CDR3 protein gets one entry after TCRdb re-called the reads with MiXCR. Counted here are fewer than 550,000 distinct CDR3 sequences, about 11% occurring once; the ten biggest clones make up around 9.6%. Germline V CDR1 and CDR2: DFQATT, SNEGSKA (reference sequence). The CDR3 extends over 14 amino acids. V lost 8 bases and J lost 0, with 15 bases in between. Material: PBMCs. The TCR was taken from a human donor in good health (CMV status not recorded). Some clones in this sample may be carry-over from other donors' samples. This chain uses TRBV20-1 with TRBJ2-3, with a tentative D call TRBD2 (5 bases). CDR3 sequence (DNA): TGCAGTTTGAAGCGGTTACCTAGCACAGATACGCAGTATTTT. Protein: CSLKRLPSTDTQYF.